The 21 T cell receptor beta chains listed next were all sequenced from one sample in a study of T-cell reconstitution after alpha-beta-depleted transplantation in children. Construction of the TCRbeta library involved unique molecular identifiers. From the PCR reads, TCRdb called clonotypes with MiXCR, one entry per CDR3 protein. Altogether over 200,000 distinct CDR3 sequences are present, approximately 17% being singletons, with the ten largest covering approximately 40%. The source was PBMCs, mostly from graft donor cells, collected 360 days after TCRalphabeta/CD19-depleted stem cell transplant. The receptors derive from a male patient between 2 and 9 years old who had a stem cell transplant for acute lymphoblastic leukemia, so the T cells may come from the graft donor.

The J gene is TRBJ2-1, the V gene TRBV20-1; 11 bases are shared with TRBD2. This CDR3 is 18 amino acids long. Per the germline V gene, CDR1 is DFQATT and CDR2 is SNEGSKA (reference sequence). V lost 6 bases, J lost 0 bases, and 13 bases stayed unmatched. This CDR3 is CSAIDPGLAASSYNEQFF. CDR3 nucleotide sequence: TGCAGTGCCATAGACCCGGGACTAGCGGCAAGCTCCTACAATGAGCAGTTCTTC.

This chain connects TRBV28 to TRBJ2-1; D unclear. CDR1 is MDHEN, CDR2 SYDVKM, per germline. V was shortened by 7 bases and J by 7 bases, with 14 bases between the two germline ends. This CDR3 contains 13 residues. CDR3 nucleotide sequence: TGTGCCAGCACTCAGACCCCGTTTAATGAGCAGTTCTTC. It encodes CASTQTPFNEQFF.

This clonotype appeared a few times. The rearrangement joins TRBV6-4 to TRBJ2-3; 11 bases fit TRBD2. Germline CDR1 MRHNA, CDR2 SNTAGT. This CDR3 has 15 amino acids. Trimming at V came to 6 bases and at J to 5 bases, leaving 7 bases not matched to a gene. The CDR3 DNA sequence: TGTGCCAGCAGAGAGACTAGCGGGGCTATAGATACGCAGTATTTT. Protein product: CASRETSGAIDTQYF.

This chain's CDR3 is CASSPSDTGWGEAFF. In DNA form, the CDR3 reads TGTGCCAGCAGTCCTAGCGATACAGGGTGGGGTGAAGCTTTCTTT. This sequence joins TRBV12-3 or TRBV12-4 and TRBJ1-1; weak D call: TRBD1 (6 bases). V was cut by 5 bases and J by 7 bases, with 20 bases left in between. The CDR3 extends over 15 amino acids.

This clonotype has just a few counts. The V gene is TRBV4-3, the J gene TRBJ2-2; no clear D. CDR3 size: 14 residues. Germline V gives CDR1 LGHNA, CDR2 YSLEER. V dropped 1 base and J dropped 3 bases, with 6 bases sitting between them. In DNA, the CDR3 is TGCGCCAGCAGCCAAGCCGGATACACCGGGGAGCTGTTTTTT. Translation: CASSQAGYTGELFF.

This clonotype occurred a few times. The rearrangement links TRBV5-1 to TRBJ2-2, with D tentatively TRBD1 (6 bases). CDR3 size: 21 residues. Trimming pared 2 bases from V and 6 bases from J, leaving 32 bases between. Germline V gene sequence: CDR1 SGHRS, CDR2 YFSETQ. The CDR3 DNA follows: TGCGCCAGCAGCTTTTCTGCCCGAGGGACACCCCCAAAGGTTAAGCCCGGGGAGCTGTTTTTT. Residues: CASSFSARGTPPKVKPGELFF.

The CDR3 sequence is CASSLGGTLGTDTQYF. The CDR3 DNA reads as TGTGCCAGCAGCTTAGGGGGGACCCTCGGGACAGATACGCAGTATTTT. This sequence joins TRBV7-9 and TRBJ2-3, with D perhaps matching TRBD1 or TRBD2 (5 bases each). The V gene's germline CDR1 is SEHNR and CDR2 FQNEAQ (reference sequence). This CDR3 spans 16 amino acids. The V end was cut by 1 base, the J end by 3 bases, with 14 bases between. Together with reference TRBV7-9 and TRBJ2-3, the CDR3 gives the full variable domain: DTGVSQNPRHKITKRGQNVTFRCDPISEHNRLYWYRQTLGQGPEFLTYFQNEAQLEKSRLLSDRFSAERPKGSFSTLEIQRTEQGDSAMYLCASSLGGTLGTDTQYFGPGTRLTVL.

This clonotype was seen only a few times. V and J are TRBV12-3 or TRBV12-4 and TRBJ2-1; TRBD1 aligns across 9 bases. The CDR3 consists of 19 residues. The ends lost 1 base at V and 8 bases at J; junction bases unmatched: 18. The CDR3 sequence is CASSLGAPGTGRTLDEQFF. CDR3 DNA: TGTGCCAGCAGTTTAGGGGCCCCTGGGACAGGGCGAACTTTGGATGAGCAGTTCTTC.

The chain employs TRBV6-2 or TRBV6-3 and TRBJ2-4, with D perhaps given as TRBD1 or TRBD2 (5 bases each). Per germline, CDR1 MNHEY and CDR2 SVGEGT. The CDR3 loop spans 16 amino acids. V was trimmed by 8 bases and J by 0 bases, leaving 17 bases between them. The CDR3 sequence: CASAFPGASAKNIQYF. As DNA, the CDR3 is TGTGCCAGCGCCTTCCCCGGGGCTTCAGCCAAAAACATTCAGTACTTC.

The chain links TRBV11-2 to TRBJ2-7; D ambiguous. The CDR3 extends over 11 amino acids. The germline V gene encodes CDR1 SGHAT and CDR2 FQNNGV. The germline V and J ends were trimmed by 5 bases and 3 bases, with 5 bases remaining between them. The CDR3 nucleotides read TGTGCCAGCAGCCATTTCTACGAGCAGTACTTC. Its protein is CASSHFYEQYF.

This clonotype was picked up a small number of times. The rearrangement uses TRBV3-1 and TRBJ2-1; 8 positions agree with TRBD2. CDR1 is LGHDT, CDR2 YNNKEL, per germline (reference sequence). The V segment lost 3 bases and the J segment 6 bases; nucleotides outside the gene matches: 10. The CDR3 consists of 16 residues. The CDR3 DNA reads TGTGCCAGCAGCCACCCCTCGGGGGGGCTGACCAATGAGCAGTTCTTC. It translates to CASSHPSGGLTNEQFF.

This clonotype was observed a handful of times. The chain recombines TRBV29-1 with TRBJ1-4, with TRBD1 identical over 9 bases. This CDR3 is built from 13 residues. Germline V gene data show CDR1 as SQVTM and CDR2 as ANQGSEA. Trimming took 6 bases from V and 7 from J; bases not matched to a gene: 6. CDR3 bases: TGCAGCGTAGCAACAGGGGGCGGTGAAAAACTGTTTTTT. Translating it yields CSVATGGGEKLFF.

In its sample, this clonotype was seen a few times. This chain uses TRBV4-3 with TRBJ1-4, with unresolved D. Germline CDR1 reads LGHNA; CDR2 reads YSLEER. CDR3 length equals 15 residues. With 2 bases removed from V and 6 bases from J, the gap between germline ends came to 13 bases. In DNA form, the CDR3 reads TGCGCCAGCAGCCAATCGCCAGGTTCTTATGAAAAACTGTTTTTT. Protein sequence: CASSQSPGSYEKLFF.

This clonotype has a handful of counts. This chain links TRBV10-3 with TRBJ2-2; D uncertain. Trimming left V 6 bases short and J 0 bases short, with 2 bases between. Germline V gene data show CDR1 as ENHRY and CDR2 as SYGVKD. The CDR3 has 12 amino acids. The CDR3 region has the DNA TGTGCCATCAGCTCGAACACCGGGGAGCTGTTTTTT. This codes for CAISSNTGELFF.

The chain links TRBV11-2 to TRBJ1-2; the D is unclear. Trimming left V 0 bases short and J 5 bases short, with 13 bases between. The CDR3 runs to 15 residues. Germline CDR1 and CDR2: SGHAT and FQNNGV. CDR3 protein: CASSLEGRGGYGYTF. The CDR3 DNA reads TGTGCCAGCAGCTTAGAGGGTAGAGGCGGGTATGGCTACACCTTC.

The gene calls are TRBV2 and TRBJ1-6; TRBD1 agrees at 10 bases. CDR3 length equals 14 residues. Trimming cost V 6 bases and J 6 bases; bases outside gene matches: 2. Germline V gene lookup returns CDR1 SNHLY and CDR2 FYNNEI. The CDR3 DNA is TGTGCCAGCAGGGACAGGGGGGGTAATTCACCCCTCCACTTT. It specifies CASRDRGGNSPLHF.

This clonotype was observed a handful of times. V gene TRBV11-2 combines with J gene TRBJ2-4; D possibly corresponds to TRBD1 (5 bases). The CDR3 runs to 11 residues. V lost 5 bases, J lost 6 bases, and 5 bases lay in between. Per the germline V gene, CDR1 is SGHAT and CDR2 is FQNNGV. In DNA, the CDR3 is TGTGCCAGCAGCCAGGGAAACATTCAGTACTTC. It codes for CASSQGNIQYF.

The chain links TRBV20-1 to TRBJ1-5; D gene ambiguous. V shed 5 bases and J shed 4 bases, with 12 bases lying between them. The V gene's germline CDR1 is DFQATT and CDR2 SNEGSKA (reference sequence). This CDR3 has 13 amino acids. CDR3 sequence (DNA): TGCAGTGCTCATGCACCAAATAATCAGCCCCAGCATTTT. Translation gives CSAHAPNNQPQHF.

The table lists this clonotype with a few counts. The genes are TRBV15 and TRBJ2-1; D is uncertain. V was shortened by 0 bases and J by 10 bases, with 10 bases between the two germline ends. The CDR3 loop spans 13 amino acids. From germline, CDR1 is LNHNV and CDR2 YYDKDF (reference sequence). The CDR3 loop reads CATSRDIGMEQFF. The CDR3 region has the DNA TGTGCCACCAGCAGAGATATAGGGATGGAGCAGTTCTTC.

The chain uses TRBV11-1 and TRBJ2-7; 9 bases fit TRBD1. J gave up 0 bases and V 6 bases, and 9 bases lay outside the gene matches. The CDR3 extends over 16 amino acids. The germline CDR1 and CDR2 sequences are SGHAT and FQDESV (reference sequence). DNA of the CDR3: TGTGCCAGCAGTCGCACGGACAGGGGAAGCTCCTACGAGCAGTACTTC. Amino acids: CASSRTDRGSSYEQYF.

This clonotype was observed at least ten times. DNA for the CDR3: TGTGCCAGCAGGCTGGGACAGAACACCGGGGAGCTGTTTTTT. Protein sequence: CASRLGQNTGELFF. The V gene is TRBV11-2, the J gene TRBJ2-2, with a tentative D call TRBD1 (6 bases). The CDR3 spans 14 residues. V was trimmed by 6 bases and J by 1 base, leaving 9 bases between them. In germline, CDR1 is SGHAT, CDR2 FQNNGV. Filled out from reference TRBV11-2 and TRBJ2-2, the complete variable domain reads EAGVAQSPRYKIIEKRQSVAFWCNPISGHATLYWYQQILGQGPKLLIQFQNNGVVDDSQLPKDRFSAERLKGVDSTLKIQPAKLEDSAVYLCASRLGQNTGELFFGEGSRLTVL.